The sequence of this T cell receptor (beta chain) was determined in a study of CXCR3 chemokines and chemotherapy response in bladder cancer (dated by TCRdb to 2022 to 2024). Concerning the study at large: The study examined whether intratumoral CXCR3 chemokine system activity predicted chemotherapy response in human bladder cancer.

The trim is 3 bases for V and 7 bases for J, with a gap of 18 bases between the germline ends. Counted from cysteine to phenylalanine, this CDR3 has 15 amino acids. The entry retains the CDR3 DNA only, 45 bases that are in frame from base 1. Reading the germline V gene gives CDR1 MDHEN and CDR2 SYDVKM. This clonotype is classified as medium-sized (0.01 to 0.1%). This clone's antigen is unknown. No base quality values were provided; no much bigger clone lies one nucleotide off. The receptor library was made with PCR. Data came from an Illumina HiSeq 2500. TCRdb reprocessing: public reads trimmed at Q25 with fastp, clones called with MiXCR, in-frame beta chains kept. Rows are unified per CDR3 protein, each entry keeping the most common DNA and genes. The sample yields over 2,000 distinct CDR3 sequences; less than 20% were counted once. Of the sample, less than 30% is held by the ten largest clones.

The sequence joins TRBV28 to TRBJ1-2, and perhaps TRBD1 as D gene, on 5 matching bases. This material was acquired from a patient whose treatment included neoadjuvant chemotherapy. The receptor comes from a human donor with bladder cancer that responded to neoadjuvant chemotherapy. The CDR3 is CASSFFGGSSGGYTF. The nucleotides read TGTGCCAGCAGTTTTTTTGGGGGATCCTCGGGTGGCTACACCTTC.